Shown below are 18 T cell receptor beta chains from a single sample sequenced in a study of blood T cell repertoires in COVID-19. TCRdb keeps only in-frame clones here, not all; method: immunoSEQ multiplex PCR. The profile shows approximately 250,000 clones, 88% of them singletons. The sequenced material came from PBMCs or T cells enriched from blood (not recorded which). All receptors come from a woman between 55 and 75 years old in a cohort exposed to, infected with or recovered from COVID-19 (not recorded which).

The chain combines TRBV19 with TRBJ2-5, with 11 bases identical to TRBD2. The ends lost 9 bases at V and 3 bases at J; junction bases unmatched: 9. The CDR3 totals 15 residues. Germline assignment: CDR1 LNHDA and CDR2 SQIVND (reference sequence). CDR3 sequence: CASRGLGLAEETQYF. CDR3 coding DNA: TGTGCCAGCCGTGGATTGGGACTAGCGGAAGAGACCCAGTACTTC.

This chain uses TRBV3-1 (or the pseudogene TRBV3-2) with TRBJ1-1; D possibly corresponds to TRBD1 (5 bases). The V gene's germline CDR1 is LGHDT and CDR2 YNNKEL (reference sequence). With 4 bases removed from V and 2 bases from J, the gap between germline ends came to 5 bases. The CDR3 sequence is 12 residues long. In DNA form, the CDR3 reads TGTGCCAGCAGCCGGACAAACACTGAAGCTTTCTTT. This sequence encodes CASSRTNTEAFF.

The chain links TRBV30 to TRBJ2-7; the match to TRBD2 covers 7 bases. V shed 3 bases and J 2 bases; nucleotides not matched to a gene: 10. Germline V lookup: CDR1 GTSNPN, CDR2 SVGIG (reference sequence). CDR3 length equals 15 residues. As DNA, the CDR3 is TGTGCCTGGAGGCCCCTCTCTAGCGGCACCTACGAGCAGTACTTC. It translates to CAWRPLSSGTYEQYF.

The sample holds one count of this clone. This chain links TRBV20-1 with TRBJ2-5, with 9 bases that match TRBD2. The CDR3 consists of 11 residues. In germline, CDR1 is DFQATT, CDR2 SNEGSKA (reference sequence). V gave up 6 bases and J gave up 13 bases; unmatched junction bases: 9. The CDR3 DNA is TGCAGTGCCGAAGATAGCGGGAGACTGTACTTC. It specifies CSAEDSGRLYF.

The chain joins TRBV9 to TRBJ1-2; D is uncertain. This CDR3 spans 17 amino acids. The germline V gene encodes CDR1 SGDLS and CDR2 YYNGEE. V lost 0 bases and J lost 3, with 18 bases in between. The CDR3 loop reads CASSVGIGIAGDYGYTF. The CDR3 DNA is TGTGCCAGCAGCGTAGGCATTGGAATCGCGGGTGACTATGGCTACACCTTC.

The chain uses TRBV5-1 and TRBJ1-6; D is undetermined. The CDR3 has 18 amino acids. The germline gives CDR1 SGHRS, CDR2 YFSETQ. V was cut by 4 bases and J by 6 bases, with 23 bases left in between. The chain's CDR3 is CASSPAREKGAINSPLHF. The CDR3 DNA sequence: TGCGCCAGCAGCCCCGCGAGGGAGAAGGGCGCTATTAATTCACCCCTCCACTTT.

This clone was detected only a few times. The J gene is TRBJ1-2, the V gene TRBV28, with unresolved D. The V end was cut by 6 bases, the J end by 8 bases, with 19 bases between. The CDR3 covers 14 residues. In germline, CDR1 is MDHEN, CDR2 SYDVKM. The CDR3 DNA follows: TGTGCCAGCAGCTCCCCGAGAGGGTCGTTCGGCTACACCTTC. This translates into CASSSPRGSFGYTF.

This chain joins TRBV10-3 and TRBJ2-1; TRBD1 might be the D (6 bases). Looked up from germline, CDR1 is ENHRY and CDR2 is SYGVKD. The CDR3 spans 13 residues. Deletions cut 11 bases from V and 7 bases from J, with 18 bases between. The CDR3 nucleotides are TGTGCCTCTTTCCCACAGGGTGGAAATGAGCAGTTCTTC. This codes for CASFPQGGNEQFF.

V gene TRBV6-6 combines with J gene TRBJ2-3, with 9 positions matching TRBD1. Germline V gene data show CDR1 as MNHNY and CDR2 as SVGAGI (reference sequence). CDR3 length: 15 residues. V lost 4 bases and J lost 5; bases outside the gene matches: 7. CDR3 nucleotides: TGTGCCAGCAGTTCAATAACAGGGGGCCAAGATACGCAGTATTTT. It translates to CASSSITGGQDTQYF.

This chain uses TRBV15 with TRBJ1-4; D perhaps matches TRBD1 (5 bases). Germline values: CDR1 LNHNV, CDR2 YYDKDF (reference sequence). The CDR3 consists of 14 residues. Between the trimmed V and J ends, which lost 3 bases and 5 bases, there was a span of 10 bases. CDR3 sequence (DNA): TGTGCCACCAGCAGGGGGGGAGCAAATGAAAAACTGTTTTTT. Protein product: CATSRGGANEKLFF.

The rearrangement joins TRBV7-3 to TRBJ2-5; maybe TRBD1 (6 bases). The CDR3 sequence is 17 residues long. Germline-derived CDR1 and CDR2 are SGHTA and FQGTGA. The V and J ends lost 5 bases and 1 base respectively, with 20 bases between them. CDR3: CASSPTPVTGPQETQYF. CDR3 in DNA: TGTGCCAGCAGCCCTACACCCGTCACAGGGCCCCAAGAGACCCAGTACTTC.

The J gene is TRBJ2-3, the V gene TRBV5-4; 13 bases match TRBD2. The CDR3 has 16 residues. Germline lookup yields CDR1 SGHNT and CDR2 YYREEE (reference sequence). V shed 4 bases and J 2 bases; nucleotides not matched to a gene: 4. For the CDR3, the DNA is TGTGCCAGCAGCCTCGGACTAGCGGGAGCCACAGATACGCAGTATTTT. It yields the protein CASSLGLAGATDTQYF.

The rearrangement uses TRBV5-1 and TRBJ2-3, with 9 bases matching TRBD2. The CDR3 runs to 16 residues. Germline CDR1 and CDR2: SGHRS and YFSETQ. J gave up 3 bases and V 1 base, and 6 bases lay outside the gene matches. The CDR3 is CASSLLPSGTTDTQYF. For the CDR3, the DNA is TGCGCCAGCAGCTTGCTCCCTAGCGGGACAACAGATACGCAGTATTTT.

For the CDR3, the DNA is TGTGCCAGCAGCTTAGAGACTAGCGGTTACACCGGGGAGCTGTTTTTT. Protein: CASSLETSGYTGELFF. The V call is TRBV13, the J call TRBJ2-2; 9 bases agree with TRBD2. Trimming took 1 base from V and 3 from J; bases not matched to a gene: 3. From germline, CDR1 is PRHDT and CDR2 FYEKMQ (reference sequence). The CDR3 consists of 16 residues.

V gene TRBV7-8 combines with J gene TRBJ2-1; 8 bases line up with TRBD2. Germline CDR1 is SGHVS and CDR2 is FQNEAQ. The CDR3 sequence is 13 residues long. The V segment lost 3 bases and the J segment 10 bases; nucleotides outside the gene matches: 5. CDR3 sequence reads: CASSFTRLAEQFF. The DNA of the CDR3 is TGTGCCAGCAGCTTTACTAGACTAGCGGAGCAGTTCTTC.

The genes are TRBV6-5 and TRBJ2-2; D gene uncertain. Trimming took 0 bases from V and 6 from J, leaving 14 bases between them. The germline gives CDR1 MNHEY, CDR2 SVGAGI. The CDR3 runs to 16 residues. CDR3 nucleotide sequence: TGTGCCAGCAGTTACTCTCGTCGGCGGAATGCCGGGGAGCTGTTTTTT. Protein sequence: CASSYSRRRNAGELFF.

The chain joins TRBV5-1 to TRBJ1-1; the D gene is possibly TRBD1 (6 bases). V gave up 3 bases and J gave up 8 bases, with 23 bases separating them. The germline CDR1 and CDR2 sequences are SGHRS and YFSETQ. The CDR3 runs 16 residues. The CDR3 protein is CASSSNPRGQRAEAFF. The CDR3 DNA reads TGCGCCAGCAGCTCGAATCCCCGTGGACAGCGCGCGGAAGCTTTCTTT.

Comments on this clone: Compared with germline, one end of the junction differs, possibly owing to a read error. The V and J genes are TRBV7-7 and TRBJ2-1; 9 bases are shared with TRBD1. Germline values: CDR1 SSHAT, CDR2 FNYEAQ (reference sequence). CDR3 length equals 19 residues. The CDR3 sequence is CASSLCGTGIVVPYNEQFF. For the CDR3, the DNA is TGTGCTAGCAGCTTGTGTGGGACAGGGATAGTAGTACCCTACAATGAGCAGTTCTTC.